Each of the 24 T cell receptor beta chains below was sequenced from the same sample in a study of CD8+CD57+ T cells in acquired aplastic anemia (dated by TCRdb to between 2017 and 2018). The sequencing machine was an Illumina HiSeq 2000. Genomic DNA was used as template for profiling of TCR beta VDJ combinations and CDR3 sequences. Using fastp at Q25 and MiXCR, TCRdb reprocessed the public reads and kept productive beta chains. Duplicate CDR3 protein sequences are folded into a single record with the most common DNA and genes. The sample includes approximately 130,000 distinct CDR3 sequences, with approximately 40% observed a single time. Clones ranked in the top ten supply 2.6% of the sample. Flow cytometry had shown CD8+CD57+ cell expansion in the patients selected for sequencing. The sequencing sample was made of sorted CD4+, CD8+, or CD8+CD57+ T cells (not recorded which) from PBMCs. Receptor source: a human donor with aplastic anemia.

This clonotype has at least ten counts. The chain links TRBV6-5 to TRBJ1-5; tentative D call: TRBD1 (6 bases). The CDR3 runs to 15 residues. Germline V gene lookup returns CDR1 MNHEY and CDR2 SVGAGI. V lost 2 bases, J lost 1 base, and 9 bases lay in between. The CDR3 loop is CASSYGGGSNQPQHF. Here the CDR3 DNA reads TGTGCCAGCAGTTACGGGGGGGGCAGCAATCAGCCCCAGCATTTT.

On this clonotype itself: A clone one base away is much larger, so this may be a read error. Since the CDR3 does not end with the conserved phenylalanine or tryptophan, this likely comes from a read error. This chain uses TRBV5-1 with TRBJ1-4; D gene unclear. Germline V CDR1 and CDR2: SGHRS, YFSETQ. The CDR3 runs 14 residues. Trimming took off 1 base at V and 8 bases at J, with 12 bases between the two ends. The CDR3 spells CASSLKSLREKLFS. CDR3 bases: TGCGCCAGCAGCTTGAAGAGCTTGAGGGAAAAACTGTTTTCT.

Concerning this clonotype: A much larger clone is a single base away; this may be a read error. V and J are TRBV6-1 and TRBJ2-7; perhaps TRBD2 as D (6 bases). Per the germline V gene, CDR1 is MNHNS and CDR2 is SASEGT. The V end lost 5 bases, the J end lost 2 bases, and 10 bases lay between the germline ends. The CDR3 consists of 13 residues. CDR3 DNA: TGTGCCAGCAGTCGGGCGGGGACCTACGAGCAGTACTTC. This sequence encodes CASSRAGTYEQYF.

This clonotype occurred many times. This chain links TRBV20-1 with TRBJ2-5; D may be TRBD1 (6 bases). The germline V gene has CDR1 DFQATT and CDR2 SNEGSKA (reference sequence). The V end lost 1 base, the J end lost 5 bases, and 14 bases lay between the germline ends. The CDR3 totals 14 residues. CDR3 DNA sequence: TGCAGTGCTAGAGTAAGGGGGATTCTCGAGACCCAGTACTTC. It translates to CSARVRGILETQYF.

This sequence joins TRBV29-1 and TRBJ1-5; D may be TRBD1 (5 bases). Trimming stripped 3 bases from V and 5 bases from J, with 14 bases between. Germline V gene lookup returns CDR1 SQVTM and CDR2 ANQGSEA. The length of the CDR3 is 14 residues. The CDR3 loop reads CSVEGGGGDQPQHF. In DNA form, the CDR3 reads TGCAGCGTTGAGGGGGGTGGGGGTGATCAGCCCCAGCATTTT.

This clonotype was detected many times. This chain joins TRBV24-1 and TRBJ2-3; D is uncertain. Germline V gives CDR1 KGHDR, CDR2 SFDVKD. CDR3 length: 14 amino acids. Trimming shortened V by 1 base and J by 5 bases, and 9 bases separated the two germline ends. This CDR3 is CATSDFLIGDTQYF. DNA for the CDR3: TGTGCCACCAGTGATTTCCTGATTGGAGATACGCAGTATTTT.

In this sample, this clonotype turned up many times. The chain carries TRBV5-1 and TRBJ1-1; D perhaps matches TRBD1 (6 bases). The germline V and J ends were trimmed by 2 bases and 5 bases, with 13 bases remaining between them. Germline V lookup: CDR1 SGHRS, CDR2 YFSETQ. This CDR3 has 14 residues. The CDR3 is CASSLQGWLTEAFF. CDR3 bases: TGCGCCAGCAGCTTACAGGGTTGGCTTACTGAAGCTTTCTTT.

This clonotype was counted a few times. CDR3 residues: CSAPSRDNLAKNIQYF. In DNA form, the CDR3 reads TGCAGTGCCCCTTCCAGGGATAATTTGGCCAAAAACATTCAGTACTTC. V gene TRBV20-1 combines with J gene TRBJ2-4; perhaps TRBD1 as D (5 bases). The germline V gene encodes CDR1 DFQATT and CDR2 SNEGSKA (reference sequence). CDR3 length: 16 amino acids. Trimming stripped 6 bases from V and 1 base from J, with 19 bases between.

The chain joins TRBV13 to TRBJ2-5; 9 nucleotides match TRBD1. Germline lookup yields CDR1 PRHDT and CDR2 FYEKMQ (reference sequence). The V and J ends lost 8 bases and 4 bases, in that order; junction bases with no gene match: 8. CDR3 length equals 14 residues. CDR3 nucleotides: TGTGCCAGCCGAAAACAGGGGGCGTTAGAGACCCAGTACTTC. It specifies CASRKQGALETQYF.

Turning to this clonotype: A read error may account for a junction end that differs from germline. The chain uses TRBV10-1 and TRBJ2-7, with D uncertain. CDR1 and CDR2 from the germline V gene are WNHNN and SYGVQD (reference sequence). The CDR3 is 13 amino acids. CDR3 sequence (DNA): TGCGCCGGCAGTGAGGCCGTAGGGCTCGGGCAGTACTTC. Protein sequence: CAGSEAVGLGQYF.

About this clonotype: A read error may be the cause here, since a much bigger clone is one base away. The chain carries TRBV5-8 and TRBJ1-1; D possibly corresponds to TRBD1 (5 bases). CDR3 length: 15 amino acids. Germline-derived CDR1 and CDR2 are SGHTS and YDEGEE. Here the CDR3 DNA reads TGTGCCAGCAGCTTGGCGCGGGGGGGGAACACTGAAGTTTTCTTT. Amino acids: CASSLARGGNTEVFF.

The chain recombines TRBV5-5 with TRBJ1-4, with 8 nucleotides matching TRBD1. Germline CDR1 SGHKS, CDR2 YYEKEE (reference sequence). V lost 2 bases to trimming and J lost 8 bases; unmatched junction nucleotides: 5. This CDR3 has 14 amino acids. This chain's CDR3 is CASSFRGQGEKLFF. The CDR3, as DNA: TGTGCCAGCAGCTTCAGGGGGCAGGGGGAAAAACTGTTTTTT.

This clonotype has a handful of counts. The CDR3 loop reads CASSLSGGVRWDEQFF. DNA of the CDR3: TGTGCCAGCAGCCTTAGCGGGGGAGTACGGTGGGATGAGCAGTTCTTC. The genes are TRBV7-3 and TRBJ2-1; the match to TRBD2 covers 9 bases. Trimming cost V 5 bases and J 8 bases; bases outside gene matches: 13. Germline CDR1 is SGHTA and CDR2 is FQGTGA. The CDR3 consists of 16 residues.

The CDR3 DNA is TGCAGTGCTAGATCCCCTGGACAGGGAGGAAACACCATATATTTT. It specifies CSARSPGQGGNTIYF. The chain recombines TRBV20-1 with TRBJ1-3; 8 nucleotides match TRBD1. The CDR3 runs to 15 residues. The V gene's germline CDR1 is DFQATT and CDR2 SNEGSKA (reference sequence). J lost 4 bases, V lost 2 bases, and 7 bases had no gene match.

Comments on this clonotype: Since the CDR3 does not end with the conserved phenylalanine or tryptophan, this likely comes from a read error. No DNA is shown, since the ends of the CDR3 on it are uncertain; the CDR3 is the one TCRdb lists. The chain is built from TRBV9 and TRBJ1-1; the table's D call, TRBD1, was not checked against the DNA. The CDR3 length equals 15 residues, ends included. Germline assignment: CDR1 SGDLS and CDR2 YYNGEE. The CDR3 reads CASSALRQVNTEALL.

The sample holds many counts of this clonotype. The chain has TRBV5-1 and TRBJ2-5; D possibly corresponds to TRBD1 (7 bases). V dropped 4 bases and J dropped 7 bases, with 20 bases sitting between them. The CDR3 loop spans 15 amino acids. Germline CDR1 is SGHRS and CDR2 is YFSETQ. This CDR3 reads CASSPGLQGVGTQYF. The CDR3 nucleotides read TGCGCCAGCAGCCCGGGACTTCAGGGGGTGGGGACCCAGTACTTC. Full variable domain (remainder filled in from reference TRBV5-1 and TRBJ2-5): KAGVTQTPRYLIKTRGQQVTLSCSPISGHRSVSWYQQTPGQGLQFLFEYFSETQRNKGNFPGRFSGRQFSNSRSEMNVSTLELGDSALYLCASSPGLQGVGTQYFGPGTRLLVL.

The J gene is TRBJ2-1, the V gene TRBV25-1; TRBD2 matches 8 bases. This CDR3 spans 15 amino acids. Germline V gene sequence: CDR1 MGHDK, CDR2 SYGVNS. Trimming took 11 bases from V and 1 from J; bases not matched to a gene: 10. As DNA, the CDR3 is TGTGCCTCTCGGGAGGGGCGGGGATCCTACAATGAGCAGTTCTTC. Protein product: CASREGRGSYNEQFF.

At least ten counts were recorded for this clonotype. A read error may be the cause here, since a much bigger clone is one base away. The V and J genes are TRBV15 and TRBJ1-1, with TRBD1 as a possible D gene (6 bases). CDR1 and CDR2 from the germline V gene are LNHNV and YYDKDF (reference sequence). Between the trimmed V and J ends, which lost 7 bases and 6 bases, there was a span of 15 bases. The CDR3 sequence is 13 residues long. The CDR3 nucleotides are TGTGCCACCAACCGGGACAAGAGATCTGAAGCTTTCTTT. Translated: CATNRDKRSEAFF.

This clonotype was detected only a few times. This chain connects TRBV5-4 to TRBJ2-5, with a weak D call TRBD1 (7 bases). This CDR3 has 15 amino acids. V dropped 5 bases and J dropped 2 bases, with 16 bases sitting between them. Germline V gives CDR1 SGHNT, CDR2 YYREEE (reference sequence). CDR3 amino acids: CASRTAGGPQETQYF. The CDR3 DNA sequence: TGTGCCAGCAGAACAGCAGGGGGGCCTCAAGAGACCCAGTACTTC.

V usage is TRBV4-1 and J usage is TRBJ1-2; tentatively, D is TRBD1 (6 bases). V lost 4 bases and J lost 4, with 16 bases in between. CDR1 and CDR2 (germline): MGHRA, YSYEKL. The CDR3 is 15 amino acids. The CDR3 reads CASSLTPGHSYGYTF. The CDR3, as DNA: TGCGCCAGCAGCCTGACTCCGGGACACTCCTATGGCTACACCTTC.

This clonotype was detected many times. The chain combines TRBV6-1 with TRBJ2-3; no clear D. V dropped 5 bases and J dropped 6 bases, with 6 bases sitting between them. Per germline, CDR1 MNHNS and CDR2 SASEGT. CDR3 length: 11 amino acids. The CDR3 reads CASSRVDTQYF. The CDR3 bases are TGTGCCAGCAGTCGCGTGGATACGCAGTATTTT.

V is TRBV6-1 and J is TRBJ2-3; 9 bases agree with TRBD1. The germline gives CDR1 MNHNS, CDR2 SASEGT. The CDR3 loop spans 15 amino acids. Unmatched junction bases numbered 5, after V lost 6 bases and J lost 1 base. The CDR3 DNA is TGTGCCAGCAGAGAACAGGGGGCTGGCACAGATACGCAGTATTTT. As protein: CASREQGAGTDTQYF.

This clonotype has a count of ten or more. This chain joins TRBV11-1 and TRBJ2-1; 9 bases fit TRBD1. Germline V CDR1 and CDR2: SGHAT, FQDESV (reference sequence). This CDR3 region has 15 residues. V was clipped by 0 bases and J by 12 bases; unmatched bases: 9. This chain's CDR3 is CASSLALLMGQGQFF. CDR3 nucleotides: TGTGCCAGCAGCTTAGCGCTACTTATGGGACAGGGGCAGTTCTTC.

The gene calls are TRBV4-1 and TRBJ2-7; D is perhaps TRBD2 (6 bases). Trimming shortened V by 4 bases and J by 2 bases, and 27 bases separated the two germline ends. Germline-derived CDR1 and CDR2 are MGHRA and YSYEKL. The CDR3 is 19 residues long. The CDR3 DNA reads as TGCGCCAGCAGCCCTGGGGACCTTCCTAGCGTTTTTAGCCCCTACGAGCAGTACTTC. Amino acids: CASSPGDLPSVFSPYEQYF.